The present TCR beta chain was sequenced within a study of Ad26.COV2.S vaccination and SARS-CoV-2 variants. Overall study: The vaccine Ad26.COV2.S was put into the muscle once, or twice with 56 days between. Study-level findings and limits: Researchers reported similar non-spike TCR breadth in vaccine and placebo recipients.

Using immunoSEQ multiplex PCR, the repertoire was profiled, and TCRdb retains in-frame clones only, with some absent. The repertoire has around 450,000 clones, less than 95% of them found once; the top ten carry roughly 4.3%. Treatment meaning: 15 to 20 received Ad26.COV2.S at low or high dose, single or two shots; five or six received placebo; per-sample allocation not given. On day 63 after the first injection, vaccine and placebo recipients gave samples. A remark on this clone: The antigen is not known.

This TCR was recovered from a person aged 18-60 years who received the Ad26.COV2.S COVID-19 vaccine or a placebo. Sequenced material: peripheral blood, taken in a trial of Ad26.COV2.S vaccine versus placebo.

The CDR3 reads CASSYVNNEQFF. The CDR3 DNA reads TGTGCCAGCAGCTACGTCAACAATGAGCAGTTCTTC. The rearrangement uses TRBV11-2 and TRBJ2-1; D is uncertain. CDR1 and CDR2 from the germline V gene are SGHAT and FQNNGV. CDR3 length: 12 amino acids. V was shortened by 4 bases and J by 5 bases, with 6 bases between the two germline ends.